This entry concerns a single T cell receptor beta chain. These data belong to a study of blood T cell repertoires in COVID-19. On the study more broadly: Sites in the United States, Italy and Spain provided acute and convalescent COVID-19 samples. PBMCs, B-cell-depleted T cells, or T cells provided the cDNA or gDNA that made up the material.

Original handling: Reference gene primer amplification yielded estimated nucleated cell counts. Sequencing used immunoSEQ multiplex PCR; TCRdb keeps in-frame clones, though not all of them. V, J and clone size were drawn from that table, and D and trimming were deduced from the DNA. The sample carries roughly 300,000 clones, 83% recorded once. Source material: peripheral blood. The clonotype originates from a woman between 50 and 59 years old who had recovered from COVID-19.

The DNA of the CDR3 is TGTGCCAGCAGCTGGGGCCCACGGACAGACTTCAACGAGCAGTACTTC. Translating gives CASSWGPRTDFNEQYF. V and J are TRBV5-5 and TRBJ2-7, with a possible D match to TRBD1 (6 bases). The CDR3 covers 16 residues. In germline, CDR1 is SGHKS, CDR2 YYEKEE (reference sequence). Trimming took 3 bases from V and 5 from J, leaving 21 bases between them. The full variable domain, completed using reference TRBV5-5 and TRBJ2-7, is DAGVTQSPTHLIKTRGQQVTLRCSPISGHKSVSWYQQVLGQGPQFIFQYYEKEERGRGNFPDRFSARQFPNYSSELNVNALLLGDSALYLCASSWGPRTDFNEQYFGPGTRLTVT.